The 9 T cell receptor beta chains given below trace back to one sample, sequenced in a study of vaccination effects on CD4 cells after COVID-19. TCRdb's copy holds only in-frame clones and misses some; the assay was immunoSEQ multiplex PCR. The table records around 32,000 clones, less than 80% of them present only once. Their specific antigens are unknown. Using viral peptide pools, the ViraFEST assay grew out antigen-specific CD4+ T cells prior to sequencing. Culturing for about ten days preceded CD4+ T cell isolation. The cohort was immunized with two doses of either the BNT162b2 or mRNA-1273 vaccine. The sample was CD4+ T cells from PBMCs cultured with SARS-CoV-2 spike peptides, taken after COVID-19 vaccination. The receptor set was obtained from a human donor who received a COVID-19 vaccine.

V gene TRBV11-2 combines with J gene TRBJ1-1; no reliable D call. V was cut by 3 bases and J by 1 base, with 9 bases left in between. CDR3 length: 14 amino acids. From germline, CDR1 is SGHAT and CDR2 FQNNGV. Here the CDR3 reads CASSFGSANTEAFF. CDR3 DNA sequence: TGTGCCAGCAGCTTTGGCTCTGCGAACACTGAAGCTTTCTTT.

This clone came up a few times. The CDR3 sequence is CASSPQAANSPLHF. DNA for the CDR3: TGTGCCAGCAGCCCACAGGCCGCAAATTCACCCCTCCACTTT. The gene calls are TRBV3-1 (or the pseudogene TRBV3-2) and TRBJ1-6; TRBD1 is a possible D gene (5 bases). The CDR3 is made up of 14 amino acids. In germline, CDR1 is LGHDT, CDR2 YNNKEL (reference sequence). V was pared by 4 bases and J by 7 bases, with 11 bases between.

CDR3 DNA sequence: TGCAGCGTTGGCATATCCTCCTACAATGAGCAGTTCTTC. It specifies CSVGISSYNEQFF. The chain combines TRBV29-1 with TRBJ2-1; D uncertain. This CDR3 comprises 13 residues. Looked up from germline, CDR1 is SQVTM and CDR2 is ANQGSEA. V lost 4 bases to trimming and J lost 0 bases, with 7 bases between them.

The gene calls are TRBV5-4 and TRBJ1-4; 8 nucleotides match TRBD1. This CDR3 is built from 16 residues. After removal of 3 bases from V and 7 bases from J, the junction contained 11 bases not matched to a gene. Germline V gene sequence: CDR1 SGHNT, CDR2 YYREEE (reference sequence). CDR3 DNA: TGTGCCAGCAGCTCGAAGCATCAGGGGGCTGCTGAAAAACTGTTTTTT. Protein sequence: CASSSKHQGAAEKLFF.

The chain joins TRBV18 to TRBJ1-2, with D possibly matching TRBD1 (5 bases). V dropped 3 bases and J dropped 4 bases, with 9 bases sitting between them. Germline lookup yields CDR1 KGHSH and CDR2 LQKENI. This CDR3 is built from 13 residues. The CDR3 region is CASSPDSVYGYTF. As DNA, the CDR3 is TGTGCCAGCTCACCCGACAGTGTCTATGGCTACACCTTC.

This chain connects TRBV10-3 to TRBJ2-2; 7 bases are shared with TRBD2. This CDR3 is 15 amino acids long. Germline CDR1 and CDR2: ENHRY and SYGVKD. V shed 7 bases, J shed 1 base, and the junction held 6 bases outside the gene matches. The CDR3 DNA reads as TGTGCCATCAACCCAGCGGGGATGAACACCGGGGAGCTGTTTTTT. Its translation: CAINPAGMNTGELFF.

This clone showed up just once. The chain joins TRBV3-1 (or the pseudogene TRBV3-2) to TRBJ2-2; D is unresolved. The CDR3 runs 14 residues. From germline, CDR1 is LGHDT and CDR2 YNNKEL (reference sequence). Between the trimmed V and J ends, which lost 3 bases and 5 bases, there was a span of 10 bases. The CDR3 region has the DNA TGTGCCAGCAGCCAGGCTGGTTGGACCGGGGAGCTGTTTTTT. It translates to CASSQAGWTGELFF.

The V gene is TRBV19, the J gene TRBJ1-3; tentatively, D is TRBD1 (5 bases). Germline CDR1 and CDR2: LNHDA and SQIVND (reference sequence). The CDR3 consists of 15 residues. Deletions cut 3 bases from V and 0 bases from J, with 9 bases between. In nucleotides, the CDR3 is TGTGCCAGTAGTATGGACACATACTCTGGAAACACCATATATTTT. Translation gives CASSMDTYSGNTIYF.

V gene TRBV4-1 combines with J gene TRBJ2-2, with a weak D call TRBD2 (6 bases). The CDR3 sequence is 15 residues long. V lost 0 bases and J lost 6, with 11 bases in between. CDR1 and CDR2 from the germline V gene are MGHRA and YSYEKL. The CDR3 bases are TGCGCCAGCAGCCAAGAGCTAGCGATCCCCGGGGAGCTGTTTTTT. It yields the protein CASSQELAIPGELFF.